These 5 T cell receptor beta chains share one sample of origin, sequenced in a study of T-cell memory formation after mild COVID-19. Via MiXCR, TCRdb re-called the 5' RACE reads, giving one row per CDR3 protein. The sample yields 100,000 to 140,000 distinct CDR3 sequences, 13% to 15% seen once. The material sequenced was PBMCs or a T cell subset sorted from them (not recorded which). Source of these receptors: a man aged 18 to 30 who had mild COVID-19 (a few samples of this study predate the infection). Cell type and time point are not known.

This clonotype was seen a few times. This sequence joins TRBV12-5 and TRBJ2-2, with 9 bases matching TRBD1. The CDR3 contains 16 residues. With V trimmed by 1 base and J by 6 bases, 6 bases remained unmatched. From germline, CDR1 is LGHNT and CDR2 FRNRAP. CDR3 region: CASGLAGTGYPGELFF. The DNA for the CDR3 is TGTGCTAGTGGTTTGGCCGGGACAGGGTATCCCGGGGAGCTGTTTTTT.

This clonotype was counted between two and nine times. The V call is TRBV7-2, the J call TRBJ1-2; no clear D. The CDR3 has 16 residues. Germline CDR1 is SGHTA and CDR2 is FQGNSA. V was trimmed by 1 base and J by 0 bases, leaving 12 bases between them. The CDR3 bases are TGTGCCAGCAGCTTAGATTCGGCAGGTACTAACTATGGCTACACCTTC. The encoded protein is CASSLDSAGTNYGYTF. The full variable domain, in which reference TRBV7-2 and TRBJ1-2 provide the parts outside the CDR3, is GAGVSQSPSNKVTEKGKDVELRCDPISGHTALYWYRQSLGQGLEFLIYFQGNSAPDKSGLPSDRFSAERTGGSVSTLTIQRTQQEDSAVYLCASSLDSAGTNYGYTFGSGTRLTVV.

This clonotype was detected many times. The chain recombines TRBV4-1 with TRBJ2-7; D perhaps matches TRBD1 (5 bases). The CDR3 sequence is 15 residues long. Trimming took 0 bases from V and 4 from J, leaving 13 bases between them. The germline CDR1 and CDR2 sequences are MGHRA and YSYEKL. The CDR3 DNA sequence: TGCGCCAGCAGCCAAGACCCAGGGTATTCTTACGAGCAGTACTTC. As protein: CASSQDPGYSYEQYF.

The rearrangement joins TRBV28 to TRBJ2-3, with 7 bases matching TRBD1. Germline values: CDR1 MDHEN, CDR2 SYDVKM. The V and J ends lost 5 bases and 1 base, in that order; junction bases with no gene match: 6. The CDR3 runs 15 residues. In nucleotides, the CDR3 is TGTGCCAGCAGTCTCCAAGACAGGGGCACAGATACGCAGTATTTT. This gives the protein CASSLQDRGTDTQYF.

This clonotype was seen a handful of times. J is TRBJ2-5 and V is TRBV6-1; 8 nucleotides align to TRBD1. The germline CDR1 and CDR2 sequences are MNHNS and SASEGT. Trimming at V came to 4 bases and at J to 3 bases, leaving 7 bases not matched to a gene. The CDR3 runs to 15 residues. The CDR3 bases are TGTGCCAGCAGTGTTGGACAGGGCCTAAAAGAGACCCAGTACTTC. It encodes CASSVGQGLKETQYF.